A single sample is the source of the 21 T cell receptor beta chains below, sequenced in a study of cytomegalovirus exposure and HLA in healthy donors. Profiled with immunoSEQ multiplex PCR; TCRdb holds only in-frame clones, not every one. The table records around 180,000 clones, around four fifths of them present only once. The sample was PBMCs. These receptors all come from a man between 18 and 29 years old in good health and CMV-seropositive.

The chain has TRBV4-1 and TRBJ2-7; TRBD2 aligns across 7 bases. Germline trimming cut 6 bases from V and 6 bases from J; bases unmatched to any gene: 14. Looked up from germline, CDR1 is MGHRA and CDR2 is YSYEKL. This CDR3 comprises 15 residues. The CDR3 loop is CASSPFWEGMGEQYF. The CDR3 DNA reads TGCGCCAGCAGTCCCTTCTGGGAGGGTATGGGCGAGCAGTACTTC.

The V gene is TRBV6-1, the J gene TRBJ1-1, with 9 bases matching TRBD1. The CDR3 covers 13 residues. Germline loops: CDR1 MNHNS, CDR2 SASEGT. V trimming: 6 bases; J trimming: 11 bases; junction bases outside the gene matches: 10. The CDR3 reads CASRYRTGERAFF. The CDR3 DNA reads TGTGCCAGCAGATATAGGACAGGGGAACGGGCTTTCTTT.

The chain recombines TRBV6-1 with TRBJ2-6, with no clear D. V shed 7 bases and J shed 0 bases, with 4 bases lying between them. The V gene's germline CDR1 is MNHNS and CDR2 SASEGT. The CDR3 loop spans 13 amino acids. As DNA, the CDR3 is TGTGCCAGCACCAACTCTGGGGCCAACGTCCTGACTTTC. It yields the protein CASTNSGANVLTF.

V is TRBV29-1 and J is TRBJ1-1; tentative D call: TRBD1 (5 bases). Trimming shortened V by 4 bases and J by 1 base, and 13 bases separated the two germline ends. The germline CDR1 and CDR2 sequences are SQVTM and ANQGSEA. CDR3 length: 14 residues. The CDR3 DNA reads TGCAGCGTTGGGAGCCCGGGGGGGAACACTGAAGCTTTCTTT. Protein: CSVGSPGGNTEAFF.

This clone occurred many times. This chain uses TRBV5-8 with TRBJ1-5; 7 bases map to TRBD1. CDR1 and CDR2 from the germline V gene are SGHTS and YDEGEE. CDR3 length: 13 amino acids. The V segment lost 0 bases and the J segment 6 bases; nucleotides outside the gene matches: 0. The CDR3 sequence: CASSLDRGQPQHF. The DNA for the CDR3 is TGTGCCAGCAGCTTGGACAGGGGTCAGCCCCAGCATTTT.

Relative to its sample, this clone is medium-sized. The chain recombines TRBV7-9 with TRBJ2-7; D is undetermined. The CDR3 has 13 residues. The V end lost 3 bases, the J end lost 6 bases, and 12 bases lay between the germline ends. Germline CDR1 and CDR2: SEHNR and FQNEAQ (reference sequence). The CDR3 here is CASSLRQFPEQYF. CDR3 nucleotides: TGTGCCAGCAGCTTGAGGCAATTCCCCGAGCAGTACTTC.

The V call is TRBV6-6, the J call TRBJ2-2; D unclear. Germline values: CDR1 MNHNY, CDR2 SVGAGI (reference sequence). This CDR3 has 11 residues. Trimming removed 6 bases at V and 5 bases at J, with 4 bases between. CDR3 bases: TGTGCCAGCAGCTCTACCGGGGAGCTGTTTTTT. Protein sequence: CASSSTGELFF.

This chain connects TRBV30 to TRBJ2-3; 14 bases are a match to TRBD2. Germline CDR1 is GTSNPN and CDR2 is SVGIG (reference sequence). Trimming at V came to 7 bases and at J to 6 bases, leaving 3 bases not matched to a gene. This CDR3 contains 13 residues. CDR3 sequence reads: CALGLAGADTQYF. The CDR3 DNA follows: TGTGCCTTGGGACTAGCGGGAGCGGATACGCAGTATTTT.

The V and J genes are TRBV4-3 and TRBJ1-2; D gene uncertain. The CDR3 length is 16 residues. Germline loops: CDR1 LGHNA, CDR2 YSLEER. Between the trimmed V and J ends, which lost 0 bases and 4 bases, there was a span of 15 bases. The CDR3 nucleotides read TGCGCCAGCAGCCAAGAGTCCCAAGTACCGGTCTATGGCTACACCTTC. Its protein product is CASSQESQVPVYGYTF.

This rearrangement joins TRBV5-1 to TRBJ2-7; possibly TRBD2 for D (5 bases). Germline assignment: CDR1 SGHRS and CDR2 YFSETQ. Between the trimmed V and J ends, which lost 5 bases and 2 bases, there was a span of 11 bases. The CDR3 runs to 13 residues. The CDR3 nucleotides read TGCGCCAGCAGGAGCGGACCCACCTACGAGCAGTACTTC. Translating gives CASRSGPTYEQYF.

This clone was detected once. The gene calls are TRBV4-3 and TRBJ2-5; 11 bases are a match to TRBD2. The CDR3 extends over 14 amino acids. Germline values: CDR1 LGHNA, CDR2 YSLEER. After removal of 4 bases from V and 5 bases from J, the junction contained 3 bases not matched to a gene. CDR3 sequence (DNA): TGCGCCAGCAGCCGAAGACTAGCGGGGGAGACCCAGTACTTC. This sequence encodes CASSRRLAGETQYF.

V gene TRBV5-1 combines with J gene TRBJ2-5; possibly TRBD2 for D (6 bases). The CDR3 is 13 amino acids. Trimming removed 4 bases from V and 8 bases from J, with 15 bases in between. Germline CDR1 is SGHRS and CDR2 is YFSETQ. In DNA form, the CDR3 reads TGCGCCAGCAGCCCGGGGGACGCGCGAACCCAGTACTTC. Residues: CASSPGDARTQYF.

The J gene is TRBJ1-1, the V gene TRBV2; 7 bases line up with TRBD1. CDR1 SNHLY and CDR2 FYNNEI come from the germline V gene. The V and J ends lost 5 bases and 8 bases, in that order; junction bases with no gene match: 11. CDR3 size: 14 residues. The CDR3, as DNA: TGTGCCAGCAGTCCAAGACAGGGTATATCGGAAGCTTTCTTT. Its translation: CASSPRQGISEAFF.

The chain is built from TRBV15 and TRBJ1-5; D ambiguous. Germline CDR1 reads LNHNV; CDR2 reads YYDKDF (reference sequence). The CDR3 loop spans 13 amino acids. The V and J ends lost 3 bases and 7 bases respectively, with 10 bases between them. The CDR3 DNA follows: TGTGCCACCAGCAGGGAGATAGGACAGCCCCAGCATTTT. Its protein product is CATSREIGQPQHF.

This sequence joins TRBV7-9 and TRBJ1-2; 8 positions agree with TRBD1. The CDR3 loop spans 12 amino acids. Unmatched junction bases numbered 2, after V lost 3 bases and J lost 8 bases. The germline V gene encodes CDR1 SEHNR and CDR2 FQNEAQ (reference sequence). The DNA of the CDR3 is TGTGCCAGCAGCTTCAACAGGGGGGGCTACACCTTC. Protein: CASSFNRGGYTF.

This chain's CDR3 is CASRRQGARRETQYF. Here the CDR3 DNA reads TGTGCCAGCAGGAGACAGGGGGCGCGGAGAGAGACCCAGTACTTC. The chain joins TRBV6-5 to TRBJ2-5, with 10 bases that match TRBD1. This CDR3 has 15 amino acids. CDR1 is MNHEY, CDR2 SVGAGI, per germline. The trim removed 6 bases at V and 4 bases at J, leaving 8 bases unmatched.

This clone was recorded only once. The chain uses TRBV13 and TRBJ2-7; 8 nucleotides match TRBD1. The CDR3 loop spans 14 amino acids. The trim removed 5 bases at V and 5 bases at J, leaving 8 bases unmatched. Germline CDR1 is PRHDT and CDR2 is FYEKMQ (reference sequence). The CDR3 is CASSVRDRINEQYF. The CDR3 DNA sequence: TGTGCCAGCAGCGTCCGGGACAGGATAAACGAGCAGTACTTC.

V usage is TRBV29-1 and J usage is TRBJ2-3; TRBD2 matches at 10 bases. The CDR3 extends over 14 amino acids. V shed 5 bases, J shed 2 bases, and the junction held 4 bases outside the gene matches. Germline CDR1 is SQVTM and CDR2 is ANQGSEA. The CDR3 bases are TGCAGCGTTTGGACTAGCGGTTTCACAGATACGCAGTATTTT. Translation: CSVWTSGFTDTQYF.

This chain joins TRBV9 and TRBJ1-5; D not resolved. Trimming removed 0 bases at V and 3 bases at J, with 16 bases between. The CDR3 has 17 residues. Looked up from germline, CDR1 is SGDLS and CDR2 is YYNGEE. CDR3 in amino acids: CASSVVTQCGPNQPQHF. The DNA of the CDR3 is TGTGCCAGCAGCGTAGTAACCCAATGTGGCCCCAATCAGCCCCAGCATTTT.

V is TRBV13 and J is TRBJ2-7, with 10 bases lining up with TRBD2. This CDR3 has 15 residues. Trimming cost V 8 bases and J 3 bases; bases outside gene matches: 10. Germline V lookup: CDR1 PRHDT, CDR2 FYEKMQ (reference sequence). As DNA, the CDR3 is TGTGCCAGCGCCCCGAACGGACTAGCGGACTACGAGCAGTACTTC. Translating gives CASAPNGLADYEQYF.

The J gene is TRBJ1-4, the V gene TRBV25-1; weak D call: TRBD1 (6 bases). The CDR3 extends over 12 amino acids. Trimming removed 7 bases from V and 8 bases from J, with 11 bases in between. Germline V gene data show CDR1 as MGHDK and CDR2 as SYGVNS. The CDR3 protein is CASIGGGEKLFF. The CDR3 DNA is TGTGCCAGCATCGGCGGGGGCGAAAAACTGTTTTTT.